Listed here are 5 T cell receptor beta chains from one sample, sequenced in a study of blood T cell repertoires in COVID-19. TCRdb's copy holds only in-frame clones and misses some; the assay was immunoSEQ multiplex PCR. The profile shows some 83,000 clones, around 72% of them singletons. The specimen was peripheral blood. These receptors were collected from a woman aged 80 or over with acute or convalescent COVID-19.

This chain uses TRBV5-1 with TRBJ2-1; a weak D match, TRBD2 (5 bases). Germline V gene sequence: CDR1 SGHRS, CDR2 YFSETQ. The V end lost 1 base, the J end lost 8 bases, and 7 bases lay between the germline ends. The CDR3 is 12 amino acids. The DNA of the CDR3 is TGCGCCAGCAGCTTGAACGGGGATGAGCAGTTCTTC. Translation: CASSLNGDEQFF. The full variable domain, rest sourced from reference TRBV5-1 and TRBJ2-1, is KAGVTQTPRYLIKTRGQQVTLSCSPISGHRSVSWYQQTPGQGLQFLFEYFSETQRNKGNFPGRFSGRQFSNSRSEMNVSTLELGDSALYLCASSLNGDEQFFGPGTRLTVL.

V gene TRBV7-9 combines with J gene TRBJ1-1; D perhaps matches TRBD1 (6 bases). V shed 5 bases and J shed 3 bases, with 13 bases lying between them. The CDR3 is 14 residues long. Germline V lookup: CDR1 SEHNR, CDR2 FQNEAQ (reference sequence). In DNA form, the CDR3 reads TGTGCCAGCAGCCTACGCAGGGGAGACACTGAAGCTTTCTTT. Encoded protein: CASSLRRGDTEAFF.

The gene calls are TRBV18 and TRBJ1-1, with TRBD1 matching 10 bases. The CDR3 length is 15 residues. J gave up 4 bases and V 3 bases, and 5 bases lay outside the gene matches. CDR1 is KGHSH and CDR2 is LQKENI in the germline V gene. This CDR3 reads CASSPGQGRGTEAFF. The DNA of the CDR3 is TGTGCCAGCTCACCGGGACAGGGGAGGGGCACTGAAGCTTTCTTT.

Here the CDR3 reads CSASGRSDTQYF. The CDR3 DNA sequence: TGCAGTGCTAGTGGGAGGTCAGATACGCAGTATTTT. The chain combines TRBV20-1 with TRBJ2-3, with D possibly matching TRBD2 (6 bases). Between the trimmed V and J ends, which lost 3 bases and 4 bases, there was a span of 8 bases. Looked up from germline, CDR1 is DFQATT and CDR2 is SNEGSKA (reference sequence). This CDR3 has 12 amino acids.

The sample holds one count of this clone. This chain links TRBV5-1 with TRBJ2-7; the match to TRBD2 covers 10 bases. The germline CDR1 and CDR2 sequences are SGHRS and YFSETQ. This CDR3 has 14 amino acids. V lost 6 bases and J lost 6; bases outside the gene matches: 9. The CDR3: CASKGLAGETEQYF. The CDR3 nucleotides are TGCGCCAGCAAAGGGCTAGCGGGGGAAACCGAGCAGTACTTC.